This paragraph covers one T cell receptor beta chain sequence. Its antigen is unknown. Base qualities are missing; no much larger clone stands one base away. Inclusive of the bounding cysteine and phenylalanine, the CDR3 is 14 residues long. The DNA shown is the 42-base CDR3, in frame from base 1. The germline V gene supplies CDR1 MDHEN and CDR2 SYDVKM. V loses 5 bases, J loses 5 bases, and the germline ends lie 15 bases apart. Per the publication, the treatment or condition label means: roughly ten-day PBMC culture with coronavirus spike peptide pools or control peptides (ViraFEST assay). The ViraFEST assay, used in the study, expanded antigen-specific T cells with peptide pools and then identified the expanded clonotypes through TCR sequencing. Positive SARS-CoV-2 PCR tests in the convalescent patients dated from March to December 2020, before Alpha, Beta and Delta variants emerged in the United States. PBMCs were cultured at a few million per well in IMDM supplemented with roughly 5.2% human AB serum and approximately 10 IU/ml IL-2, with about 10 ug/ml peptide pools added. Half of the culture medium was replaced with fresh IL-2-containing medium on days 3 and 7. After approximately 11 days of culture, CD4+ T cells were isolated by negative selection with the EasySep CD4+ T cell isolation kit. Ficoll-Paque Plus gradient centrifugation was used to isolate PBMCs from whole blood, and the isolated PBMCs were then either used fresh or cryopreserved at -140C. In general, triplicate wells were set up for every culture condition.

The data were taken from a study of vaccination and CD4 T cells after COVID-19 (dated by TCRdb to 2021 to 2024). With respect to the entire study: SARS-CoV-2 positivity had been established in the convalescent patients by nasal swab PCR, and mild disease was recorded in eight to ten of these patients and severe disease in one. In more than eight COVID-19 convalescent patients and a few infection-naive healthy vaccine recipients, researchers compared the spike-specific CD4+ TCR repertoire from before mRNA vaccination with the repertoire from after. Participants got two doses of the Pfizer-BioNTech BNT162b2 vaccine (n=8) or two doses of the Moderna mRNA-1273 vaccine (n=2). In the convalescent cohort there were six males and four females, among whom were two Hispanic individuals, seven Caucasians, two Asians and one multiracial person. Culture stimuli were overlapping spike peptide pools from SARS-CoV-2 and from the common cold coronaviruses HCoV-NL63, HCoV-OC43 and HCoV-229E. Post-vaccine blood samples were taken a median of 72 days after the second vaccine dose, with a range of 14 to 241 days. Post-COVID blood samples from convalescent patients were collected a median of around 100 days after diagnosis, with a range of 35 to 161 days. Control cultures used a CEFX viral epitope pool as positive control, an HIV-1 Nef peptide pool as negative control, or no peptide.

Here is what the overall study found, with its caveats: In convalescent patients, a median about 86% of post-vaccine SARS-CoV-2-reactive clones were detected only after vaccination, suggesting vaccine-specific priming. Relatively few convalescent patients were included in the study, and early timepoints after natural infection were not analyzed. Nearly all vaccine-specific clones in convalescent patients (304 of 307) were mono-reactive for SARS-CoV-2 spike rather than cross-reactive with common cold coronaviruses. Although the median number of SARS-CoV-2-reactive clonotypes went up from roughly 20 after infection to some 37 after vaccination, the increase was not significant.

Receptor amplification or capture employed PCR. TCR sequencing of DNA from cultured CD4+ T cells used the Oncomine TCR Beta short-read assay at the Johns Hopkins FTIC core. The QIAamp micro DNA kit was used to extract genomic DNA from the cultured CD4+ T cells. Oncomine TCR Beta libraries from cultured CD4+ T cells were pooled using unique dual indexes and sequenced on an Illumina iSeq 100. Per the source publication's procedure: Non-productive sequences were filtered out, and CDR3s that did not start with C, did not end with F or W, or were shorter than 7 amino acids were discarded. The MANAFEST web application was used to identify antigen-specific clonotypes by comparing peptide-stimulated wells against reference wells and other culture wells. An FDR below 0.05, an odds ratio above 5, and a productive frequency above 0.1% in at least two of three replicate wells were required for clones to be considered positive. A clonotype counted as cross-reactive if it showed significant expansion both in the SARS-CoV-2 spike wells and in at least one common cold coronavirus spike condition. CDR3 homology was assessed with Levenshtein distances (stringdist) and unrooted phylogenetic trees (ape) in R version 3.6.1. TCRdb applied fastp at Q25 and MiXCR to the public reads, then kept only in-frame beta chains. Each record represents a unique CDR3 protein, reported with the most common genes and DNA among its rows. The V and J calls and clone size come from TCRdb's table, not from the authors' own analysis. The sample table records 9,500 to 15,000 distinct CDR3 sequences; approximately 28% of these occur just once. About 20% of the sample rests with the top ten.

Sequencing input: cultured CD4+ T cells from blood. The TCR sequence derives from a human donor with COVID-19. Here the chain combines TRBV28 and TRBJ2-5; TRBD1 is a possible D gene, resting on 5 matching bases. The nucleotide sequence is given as TGTGCCAGCAGTGGGGCCAGGCGGTCGGAGACCCAGTACTTC. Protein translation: CASSGARRSETQYF.